This T cell receptor beta chain was sequenced in a study of control samples from healthy donors and cancer patients. Only in-frame clones appear in the TCRdb table, and some are missing; sequencing was by immunoSEQ multiplex PCR. The sample gives about 94,000 clones, roughly nine tenths of which show up once; more than 3.5% is in the top ten. The CDR3 runs 14 residues. Trimming stripped 1 base from V and 2 bases from J, with 8 bases between. CDR1 and CDR2 (germline): MGHRA, YSYEKL. The rearrangement links TRBV4-1 to TRBJ1-1; no firm D call. Specimen: blood. This TCR came from a woman younger than 35 in good health. CDR3 sequence: CASSQVPANTEAFF. CDR3 sequence (DNA): TGCGCCAGCAGCCAAGTACCGGCCAACACTGAAGCTTTCTTT.